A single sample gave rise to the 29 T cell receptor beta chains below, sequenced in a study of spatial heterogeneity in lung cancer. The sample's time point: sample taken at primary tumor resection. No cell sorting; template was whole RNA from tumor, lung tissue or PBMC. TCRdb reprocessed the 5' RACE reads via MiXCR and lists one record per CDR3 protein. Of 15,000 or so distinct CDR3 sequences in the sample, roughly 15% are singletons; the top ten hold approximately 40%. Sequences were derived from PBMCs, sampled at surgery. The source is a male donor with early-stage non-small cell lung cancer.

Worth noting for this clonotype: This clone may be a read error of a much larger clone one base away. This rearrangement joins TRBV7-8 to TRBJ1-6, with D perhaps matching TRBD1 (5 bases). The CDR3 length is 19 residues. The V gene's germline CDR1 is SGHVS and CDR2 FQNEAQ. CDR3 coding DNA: TGTACCAGCAGCTTACTGTTGGGGGTCCAAATCTCCTATAATTCACCCCTCCACTTT. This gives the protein CTSSLLLGVQISYNSPLHF.

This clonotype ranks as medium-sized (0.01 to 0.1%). DNA of the CDR3: TGTGCCAGCTCAATGGTGACTAGCTATAGCACAGATACGCAGTATTTT. As protein: CASSMVTSYSTDTQYF. V gene TRBV18 combines with J gene TRBJ2-3, with 7 nucleotides matching TRBD2. The CDR3 runs 16 residues. The germline CDR1 and CDR2 sequences are KGHSH and LQKENI. J lost 0 bases, V lost 5 bases, and 8 bases had no gene match.

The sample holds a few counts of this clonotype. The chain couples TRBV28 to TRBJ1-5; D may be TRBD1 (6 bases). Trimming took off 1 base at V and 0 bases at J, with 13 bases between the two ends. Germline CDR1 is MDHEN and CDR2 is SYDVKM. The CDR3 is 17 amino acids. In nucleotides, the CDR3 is TGTGCCAGCAGTTTATATTACAGGGAATATAGCAATCAGCCCCAGCATTTT. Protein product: CASSLYYREYSNQPQHF.

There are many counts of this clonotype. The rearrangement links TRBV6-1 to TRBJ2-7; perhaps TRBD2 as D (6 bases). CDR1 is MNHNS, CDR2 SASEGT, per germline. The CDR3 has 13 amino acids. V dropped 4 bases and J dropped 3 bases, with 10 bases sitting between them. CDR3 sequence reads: CASSGPGVYEQYF. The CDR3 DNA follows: TGTGCCAGCAGTGGCCCGGGGGTCTACGAGCAGTACTTC.

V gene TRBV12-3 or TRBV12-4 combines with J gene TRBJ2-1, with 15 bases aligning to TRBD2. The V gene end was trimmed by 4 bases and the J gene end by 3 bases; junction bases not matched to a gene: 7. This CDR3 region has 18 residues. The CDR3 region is CASSSGLAGGQGYNEQFF. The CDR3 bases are TGTGCCAGCAGTTCCGGACTAGCGGGGGGGCAAGGCTACAATGAGCAGTTCTTC.

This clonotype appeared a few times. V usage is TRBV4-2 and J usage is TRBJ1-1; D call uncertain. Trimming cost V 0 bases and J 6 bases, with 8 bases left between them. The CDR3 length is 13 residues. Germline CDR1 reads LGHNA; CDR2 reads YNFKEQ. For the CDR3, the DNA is TGTGCCAGCAGCCAAGATGAGGGCTCTGAAGCTTTCTTT. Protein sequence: CASSQDEGSEAFF.

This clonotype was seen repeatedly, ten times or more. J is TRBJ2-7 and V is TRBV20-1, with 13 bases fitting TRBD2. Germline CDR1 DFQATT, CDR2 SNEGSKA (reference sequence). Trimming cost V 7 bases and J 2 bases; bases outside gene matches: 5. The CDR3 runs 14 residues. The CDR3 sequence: CSGITSGGAYEQYF. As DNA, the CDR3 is TGCAGTGGTATAACTAGCGGGGGGGCCTACGAGCAGTACTTC.

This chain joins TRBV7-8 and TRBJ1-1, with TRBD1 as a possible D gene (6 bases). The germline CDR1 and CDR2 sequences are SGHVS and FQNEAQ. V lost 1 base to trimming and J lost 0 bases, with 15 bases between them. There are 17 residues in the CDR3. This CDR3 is CASSLVITGSMNTEAFF. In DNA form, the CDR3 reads TGTGCCAGCAGCTTAGTTATCACAGGGAGCATGAACACTGAAGCTTTCTTT.

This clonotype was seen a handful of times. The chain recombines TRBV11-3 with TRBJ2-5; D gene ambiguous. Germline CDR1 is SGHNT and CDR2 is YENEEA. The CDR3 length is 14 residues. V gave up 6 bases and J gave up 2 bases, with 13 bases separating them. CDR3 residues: CASSPRPQQETQYF. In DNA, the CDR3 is TGTGCCAGCAGTCCGCGTCCACAACAAGAGACCCAGTACTTC.

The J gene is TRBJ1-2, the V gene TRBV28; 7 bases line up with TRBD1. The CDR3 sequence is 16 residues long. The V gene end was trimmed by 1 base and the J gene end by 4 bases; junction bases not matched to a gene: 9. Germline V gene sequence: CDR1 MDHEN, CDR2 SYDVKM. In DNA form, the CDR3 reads TGTGCCAGCAGTTTATCGGACAGGAAAACAACCTATGGCTACACCTTC. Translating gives CASSLSDRKTTYGYTF.

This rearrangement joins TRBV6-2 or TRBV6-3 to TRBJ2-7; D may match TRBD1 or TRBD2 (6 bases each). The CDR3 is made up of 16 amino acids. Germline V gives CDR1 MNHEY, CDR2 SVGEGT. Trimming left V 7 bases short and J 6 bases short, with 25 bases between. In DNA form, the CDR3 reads TGTGCCAGCACCCCCTCGGGGGCAGCGGCCGGGGTCGAGCAGTACTTC. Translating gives CASTPSGAAAGVEQYF.

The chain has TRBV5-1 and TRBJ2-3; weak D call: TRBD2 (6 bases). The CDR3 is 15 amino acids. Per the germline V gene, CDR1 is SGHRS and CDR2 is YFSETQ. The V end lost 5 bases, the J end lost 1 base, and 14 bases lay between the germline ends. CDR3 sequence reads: CASREAGGRTDTQYF. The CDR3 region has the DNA TGCGCCAGCAGAGAAGCGGGCGGTCGCACAGATACGCAGTATTTT.

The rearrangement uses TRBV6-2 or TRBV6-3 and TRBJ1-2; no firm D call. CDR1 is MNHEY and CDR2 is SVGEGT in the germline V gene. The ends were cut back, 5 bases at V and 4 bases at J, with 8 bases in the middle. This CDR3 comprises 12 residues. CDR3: CASSTEGYGYTF. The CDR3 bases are TGTGCCAGCAGTACCGAGGGCTATGGCTACACCTTC.

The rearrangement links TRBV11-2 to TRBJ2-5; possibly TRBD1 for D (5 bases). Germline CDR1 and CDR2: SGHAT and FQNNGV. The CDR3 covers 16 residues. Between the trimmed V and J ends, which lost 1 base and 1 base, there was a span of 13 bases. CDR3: CASSLVGAGSQETQYF. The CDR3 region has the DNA TGTGCCAGCAGCTTAGTAGGGGCCGGGTCCCAAGAGACCCAGTACTTC.

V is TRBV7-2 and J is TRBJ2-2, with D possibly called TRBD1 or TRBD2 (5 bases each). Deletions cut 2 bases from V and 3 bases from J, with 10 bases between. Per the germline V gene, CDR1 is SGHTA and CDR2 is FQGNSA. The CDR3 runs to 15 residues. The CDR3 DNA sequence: TGTGCCAGCAGCTTACGCCGGGGCGACACCGGGGAGCTGTTTTTT. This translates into CASSLRRGDTGELFF.

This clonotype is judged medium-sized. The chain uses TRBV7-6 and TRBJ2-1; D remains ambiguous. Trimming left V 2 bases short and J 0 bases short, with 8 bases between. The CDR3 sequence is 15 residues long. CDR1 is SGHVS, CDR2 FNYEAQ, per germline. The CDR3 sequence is CASSLTGDSYNEQFF. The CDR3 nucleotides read TGTGCCAGCAGCTTAACTGGGGACTCCTACAATGAGCAGTTCTTC.

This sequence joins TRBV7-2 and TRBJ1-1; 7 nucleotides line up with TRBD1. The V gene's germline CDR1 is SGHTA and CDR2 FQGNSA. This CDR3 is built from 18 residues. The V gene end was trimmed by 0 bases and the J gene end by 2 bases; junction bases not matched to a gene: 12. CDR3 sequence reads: CASSLALTGFIYNTEAFF. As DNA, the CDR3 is TGTGCCAGCAGCTTAGCATTGACAGGGTTTATATATAACACTGAAGCTTTCTTT.

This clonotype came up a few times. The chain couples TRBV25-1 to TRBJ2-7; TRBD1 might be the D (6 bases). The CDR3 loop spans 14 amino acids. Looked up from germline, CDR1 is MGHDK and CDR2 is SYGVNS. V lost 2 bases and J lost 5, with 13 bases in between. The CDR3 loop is CASSEPVYRDEQYF. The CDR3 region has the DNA TGTGCCAGCAGTGAACCCGTCTACAGGGACGAGCAGTACTTC.

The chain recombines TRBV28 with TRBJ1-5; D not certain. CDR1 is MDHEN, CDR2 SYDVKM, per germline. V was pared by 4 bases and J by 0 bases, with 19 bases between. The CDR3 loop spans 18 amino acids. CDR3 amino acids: CASSYHHREPYSNQPQHF. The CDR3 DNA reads TGTGCCAGCAGTTACCACCACCGAGAACCGTATAGCAATCAGCCCCAGCATTTT.

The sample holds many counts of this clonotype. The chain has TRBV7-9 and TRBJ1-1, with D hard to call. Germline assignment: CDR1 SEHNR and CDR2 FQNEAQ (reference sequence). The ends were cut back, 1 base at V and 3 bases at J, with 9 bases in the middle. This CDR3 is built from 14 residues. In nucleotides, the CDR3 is TGTGCCAGCAGCTTAGATCGGGCCCACACTGAAGCTTTCTTT. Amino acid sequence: CASSLDRAHTEAFF.

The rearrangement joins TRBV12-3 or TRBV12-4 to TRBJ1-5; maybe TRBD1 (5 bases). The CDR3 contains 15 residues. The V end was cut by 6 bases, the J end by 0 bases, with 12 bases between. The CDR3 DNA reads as TGTGCCAGCAGCCGAGGGGACCCTAGCAATCAGCCCCAGCATTTT. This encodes CASSRGDPSNQPQHF.

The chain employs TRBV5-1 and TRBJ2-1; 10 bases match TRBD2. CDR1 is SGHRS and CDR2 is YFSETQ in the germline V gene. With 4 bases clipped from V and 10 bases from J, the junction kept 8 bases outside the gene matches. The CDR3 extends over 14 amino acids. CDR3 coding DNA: TGCGCCAGCAGCCCCCGGAGGACTAGCGGAGAGCAGTTCTTC. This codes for CASSPRRTSGEQFF. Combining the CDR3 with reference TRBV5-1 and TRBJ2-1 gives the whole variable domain KAGVTQTPRYLIKTRGQQVTLSCSPISGHRSVSWYQQTPGQGLQFLFEYFSETQRNKGNFPGRFSGRQFSNSRSEMNVSTLELGDSALYLCASSPRRTSGEQFFGPGTRLTVL.

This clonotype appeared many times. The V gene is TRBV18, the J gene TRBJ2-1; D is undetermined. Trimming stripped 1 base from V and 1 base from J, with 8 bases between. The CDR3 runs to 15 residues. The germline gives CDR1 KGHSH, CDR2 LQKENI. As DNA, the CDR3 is TGTGCCAGCTCACCACAAGGGTCGTCCTACAATGAGCAGTTCTTC. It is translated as CASSPQGSSYNEQFF.

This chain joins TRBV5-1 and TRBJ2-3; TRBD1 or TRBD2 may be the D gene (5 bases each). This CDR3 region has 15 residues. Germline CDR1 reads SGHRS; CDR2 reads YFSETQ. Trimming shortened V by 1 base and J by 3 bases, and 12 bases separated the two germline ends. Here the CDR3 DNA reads TGCGCCAGCAGCTTGAAGAGGGACGGGACAGATACGCAGTATTTT. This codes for CASSLKRDGTDTQYF.

The CDR3 spells CSARDITSGGYNEQFF. In DNA form, the CDR3 reads TGCAGTGCTAGAGATATAACTAGCGGGGGGTACAATGAGCAGTTCTTC. This sequence joins TRBV20-1 and TRBJ2-1; 12 nucleotides match TRBD2. Germline V gives CDR1 DFQATT, CDR2 SNEGSKA (reference sequence). After removal of 0 bases from V and 4 bases from J, the junction contained 4 bases not matched to a gene. This CDR3 spans 16 amino acids.

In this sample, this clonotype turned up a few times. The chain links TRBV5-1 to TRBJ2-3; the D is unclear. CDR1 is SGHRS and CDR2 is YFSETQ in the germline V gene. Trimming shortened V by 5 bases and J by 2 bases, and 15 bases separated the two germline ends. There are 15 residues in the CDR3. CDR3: CASSYAGPATDTQYF. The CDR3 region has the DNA TGCGCCAGCAGTTATGCCGGGCCCGCCACAGATACGCAGTATTTT.

CDR3 amino acids: CSARKELGSPLHF. For the CDR3, the DNA is TGCAGTGCTAGAAAGGAGTTAGGTTCACCCCTCCACTTT. The V gene is TRBV20-1, the J gene TRBJ1-6; D gene unclear. The V end lost 2 bases, the J end lost 9 bases, and 11 bases lay between the germline ends. The length of the CDR3 is 13 residues. Per the germline V gene, CDR1 is DFQATT and CDR2 is SNEGSKA (reference sequence).

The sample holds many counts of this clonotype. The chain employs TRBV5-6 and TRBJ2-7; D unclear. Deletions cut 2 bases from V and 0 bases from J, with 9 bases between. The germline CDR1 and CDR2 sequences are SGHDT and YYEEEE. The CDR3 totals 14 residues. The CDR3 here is CASSFIGISYEQYF. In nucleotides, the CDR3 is TGTGCCAGCAGCTTTATCGGTATCTCCTACGAGCAGTACTTC.

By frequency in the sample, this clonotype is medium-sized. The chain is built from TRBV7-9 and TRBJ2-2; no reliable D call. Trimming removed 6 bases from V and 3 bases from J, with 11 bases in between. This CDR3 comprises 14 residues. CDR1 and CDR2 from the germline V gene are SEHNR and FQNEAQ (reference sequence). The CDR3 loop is CASRLQYHTGELFF. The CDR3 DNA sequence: TGTGCCAGCAGGCTACAGTATCACACCGGGGAGCTGTTTTTT.